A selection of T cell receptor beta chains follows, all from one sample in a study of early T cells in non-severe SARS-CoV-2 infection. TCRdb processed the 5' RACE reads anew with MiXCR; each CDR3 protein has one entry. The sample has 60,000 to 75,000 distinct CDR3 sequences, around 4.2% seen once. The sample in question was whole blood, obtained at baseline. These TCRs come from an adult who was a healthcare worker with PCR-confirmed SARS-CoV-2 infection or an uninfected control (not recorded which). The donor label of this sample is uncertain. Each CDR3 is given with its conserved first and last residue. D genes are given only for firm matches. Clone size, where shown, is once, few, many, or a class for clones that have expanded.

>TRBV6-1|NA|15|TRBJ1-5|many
TGTGCCAGCAGTGAAGTAGGGGGGTCGAATCAGCCCCAGCATTTT
CASSEVGGSNQPQHF
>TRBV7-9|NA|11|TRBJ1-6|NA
TGTGCCAGCGGAGGGGACGGGGCCCTCCACTTT
CASGGDGALHF
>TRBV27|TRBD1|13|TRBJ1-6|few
TGTGCCAGCAGTTTAGACAGGGACTCACCCCTCCACTTT
CASSLDRDSPLHF
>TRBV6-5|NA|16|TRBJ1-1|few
TGTGCCAGCAGTCCCCGAGGAAAGGGTAGGAACACTGAAGCTTTCTTT
CASSPRGKGRNTEAFF
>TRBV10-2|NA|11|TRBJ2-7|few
TGCGCCAGCCTACAGGGATACGAGCAGTACTTC
CASLQGYEQYF
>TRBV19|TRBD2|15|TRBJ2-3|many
TGTGCCAGTAGTAGCCAAGCGGGGAGCACAGATACGCAGTATTTT
CASSSQAGSTDTQYF
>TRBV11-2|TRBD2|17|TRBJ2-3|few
TGTGCCAGCAGCTTAGATCTCGGGACTAGCGGGGGAGATACGCAGTATTTT
CASSLDLGTSGGDTQYF
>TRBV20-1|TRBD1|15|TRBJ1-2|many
TGCAGTGCTAGAGAGGACGACAGGGGTCTCTATGGCTACACCTTC
CSAREDDRGLYGYTF
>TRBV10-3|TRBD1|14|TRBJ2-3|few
TGTGCCATCAGAAGACAGGGAGACACAGATACGCAGTATTTT
CAIRRQGDTDTQYF
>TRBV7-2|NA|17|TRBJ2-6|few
TGTGCCAGCAGCGCGATGGACGGGAGCTCTGGGGCCAACGTCCTGACTTTC
CASSAMDGSSGANVLTF
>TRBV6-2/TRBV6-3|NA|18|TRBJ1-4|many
TGTGCCAGCAGTTACTCTCCGGGACAACGGCAGTCTAGTGAAAAACTGTTTTTT
CASSYSPGQRQSSEKLFF
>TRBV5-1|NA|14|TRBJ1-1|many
TGCGCCAGCAGCTTGTTTGGGAGGGGCACTGAAGCTTTCTTT
CASSLFGRGTEAFF
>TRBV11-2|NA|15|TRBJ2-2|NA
TGTGCCAGCAGCTTTGGGATGAGTGCCACCGGGGAGCTGTTTTTT
CASSFGMSATGELFF
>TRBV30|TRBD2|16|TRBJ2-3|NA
TGTGCCTGGAGTCTTGGGACTAGCGGGGGAGAGAATACGCAGTATTTT
CAWSLGTSGGENTQYF
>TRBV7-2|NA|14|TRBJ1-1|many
TGTGCCAGCAGCTTAGTGTATCGGAACACTGAAGCTTTCTTT
CASSLVYRNTEAFF
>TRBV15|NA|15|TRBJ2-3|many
TGTGCCACCAGCAGAGATCCTGGGGGTGAAGATACGCAGTATTTT
CATSRDPGGEDTQYF
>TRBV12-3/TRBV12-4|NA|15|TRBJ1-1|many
TGTGCCAGCAGTTCAGAAATTGGGATGAACACTGAAGCTTTCTTT
CASSSEIGMNTEAFF
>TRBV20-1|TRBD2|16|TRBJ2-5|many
TGCAGTGCCGCCGGGACTAGCGGGGGGGCAGGGGAGACCCAGTACTTC
CSAAGTSGGAGETQYF
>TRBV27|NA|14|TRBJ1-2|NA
TGTGCCAGCAGTTTCGGGGCTTCGTCGGCTGGCTACACCTTC
CASSFGASSAGYTF
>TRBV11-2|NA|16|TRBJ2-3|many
TGTGCCAGCAGCTTAGGTCCGGGGCTAAGCACAGATACGCAGTATTTT
CASSLGPGLSTDTQYF
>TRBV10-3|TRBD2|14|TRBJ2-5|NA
TGTGCCATCAGTGAGTCTGGGGGGGAAGAGACCCAGTACTTC
CAISESGGEETQYF
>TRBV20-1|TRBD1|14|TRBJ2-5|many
TGCAGTGCCTACCCTGGACAGGGCGGAGAGACCCAGTACTTC
CSAYPGQGGETQYF
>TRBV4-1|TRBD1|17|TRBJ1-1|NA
TGCGCCAGCAGGCATATCCCCGGGACAGGGGTAGCCACTGAAGCTTTCTTT
CASRHIPGTGVATEAFF
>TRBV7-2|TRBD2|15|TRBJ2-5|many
TGTGCCAGCAGCTTAAGCGGGGGTCACCAAGAGACCCAGTACTTC
CASSLSGGHQETQYF
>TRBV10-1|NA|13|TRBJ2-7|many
TGCGCCAGCAGTGTGGACGGTCCTTACGAGCAGTACTTC
CASSVDGPYEQYF
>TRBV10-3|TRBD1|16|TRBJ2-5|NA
TGTGCCATCAGTGAGTCAAGACAGGGAGCAAAAGAGACCCAGTACTTC
CAISESRQGAKETQYF
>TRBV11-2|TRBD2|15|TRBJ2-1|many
TGTGCCAGCAGCGCCGGACTAGCGGGGGTCAATGAGCAGTTCTTC
CASSAGLAGVNEQFF
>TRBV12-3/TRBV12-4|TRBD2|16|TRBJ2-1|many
TGTGCCAGCAGTTGGCCGGGACTAGCGGGGGGGGATGAGCAGTTCTTC
CASSWPGLAGGDEQFF
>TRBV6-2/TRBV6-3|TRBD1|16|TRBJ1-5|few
TGTGCCAGCAGTCTCCGGGACAGGGGGCACAATCAGCCCCAGCATTTT
CASSLRDRGHNQPQHF
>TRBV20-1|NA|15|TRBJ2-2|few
TGCAGTGCTACCCCGGGCCCCACCCTCACCGGGGAGCTGTTTTTT
CSATPGPTLTGELFF
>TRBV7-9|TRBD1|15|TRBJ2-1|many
TGTGCCAGCAGCTACGGGACAGGCCTCTACAATGAGCAGTTCTTC
CASSYGTGLYNEQFF
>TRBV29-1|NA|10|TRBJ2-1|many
TGCAGCGCTACAGACAATGAGCAGTTCTTC
CSATDNEQFF
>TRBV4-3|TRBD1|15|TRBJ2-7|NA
TGCGCCAGCAGCCAGCTGGGACAGGAAACCTACGAGCAGTACTTC
CASSQLGQETYEQYF
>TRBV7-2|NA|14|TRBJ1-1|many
TGTGCCAGCAGCTCCCCCCGGAGGGAGACTGAAGCTTTCTTT
CASSSPRRETEAFF
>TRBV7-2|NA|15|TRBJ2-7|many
TGTGCCAGCAGCTTAATGGCAGGGCCGGGGGACGAGCAGTACTTC
CASSLMAGPGDEQYF
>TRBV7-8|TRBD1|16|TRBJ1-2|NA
TGTGCCAGCAGCTTAGGGACAGGGGGCACTAACTATGGCTACACCTTC
CASSLGTGGTNYGYTF
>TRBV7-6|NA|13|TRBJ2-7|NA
TGTGCCAGCAGCCCCCGGGATTGGCACGAGCAGTACTTC
CASSPRDWHEQYF
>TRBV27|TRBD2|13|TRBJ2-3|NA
TGTGCCATCCAGCGGGAGAGCACAGATACGCAGTATTTT
CAIQRESTDTQYF
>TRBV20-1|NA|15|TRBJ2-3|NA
TGCAGTGCTCCACTCCCGAGGGGAGCCAGAGATACGCAGTATTTT
CSAPLPRGARDTQYF
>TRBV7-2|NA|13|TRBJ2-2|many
TGTGCCAGCAGCCCCCTCCCCTCCGGGGAGCTGTTTTTT
CASSPLPSGELFF
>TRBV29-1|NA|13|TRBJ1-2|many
TGCAGCGTTGAACTGGCATTTTACTATGGCTACACCTTC
CSVELAFYYGYTF
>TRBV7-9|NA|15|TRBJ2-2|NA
TGTGCCCGCGGAGGGTATCCAACGAACACCGGGGAGCTGTTTTTT
CARGGYPTNTGELFF
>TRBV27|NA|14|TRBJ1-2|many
TGTGCCAGCAGTTTCTCGGACAGCTACTATGGCTACACCTTC
CASSFSDSYYGYTF
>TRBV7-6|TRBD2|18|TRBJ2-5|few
TGTGCCAGCAGCTCCACATCTCCTAGCGGGGGAGTCCAAGAGACCCAGTACTTC
CASSSTSPSGGVQETQYF
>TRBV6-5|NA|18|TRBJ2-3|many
TGTGCCAGCAGTTACAATAGTATGGGGGGAGCAGGCACAGATACGCAGTATTTT
CASSYNSMGGAGTDTQYF
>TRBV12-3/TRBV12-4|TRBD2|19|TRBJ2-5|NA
TGTGCCAGCAGTTTAATGTTCGGGACTAGCGGGGACCCTCGGGAGACCCAGTACTTC
CASSLMFGTSGDPRETQYF
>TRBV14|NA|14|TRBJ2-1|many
TGTGCCAGCAGCCAAGTGGGGGAGAGAGGTGAGCAGTTCTTC
CASSQVGERGEQFF
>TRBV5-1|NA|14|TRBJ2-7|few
TGCGCCAGCAGCTTGGCTGGAGTTAGGTCCGAGCAGTACTTC
CASSLAGVRSEQYF
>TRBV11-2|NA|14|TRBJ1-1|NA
TGTGCCAGCAGTCCCAGCGCCGGGGACACTGAAGCTTTCTTT
CASSPSAGDTEAFF
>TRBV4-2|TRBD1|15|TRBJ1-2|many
TGTGCCAGCAGCCAAGCAGGGGGCCCTAACTATGGCTACACCTTC
CASSQAGGPNYGYTF
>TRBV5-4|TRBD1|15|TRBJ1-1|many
TGTGCCAGCAGCATTGGACAGGGCTTGAACACTGAAGCTTTCTTT
CASSIGQGLNTEAFF
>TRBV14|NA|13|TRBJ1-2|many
TGTGCCAGCAGCCAAGCCAGGGCTGGGGGCTACACCTTC
CASSQARAGGYTF